Presented here are 25 T cell receptor beta chains from one specimen sequenced in a study of pediatric ulcerative colitis. Produced via immunoSEQ multiplex PCR; TCRdb's table is partial and in-frame only. The data contain 55,000 to 75,000 clones, roughly 90% of them singletons. The source material was blood. These receptors all stem from a boy between 5 and 17 years old with severe ulcerative colitis.

A remark on this clone: The sample holds other DNA sequences that translate to the same CDR3. This chain uses TRBV4-3 with TRBJ2-2, with TRBD1 as a possible D gene (5 bases). Trimming cost V 4 bases and J 7 bases, with 10 bases left between them. Germline V lookup: CDR1 LGHNA, CDR2 YSLEER. The CDR3 covers 13 residues. The CDR3 protein is CASSRGQGGELFF. CDR3 bases: TGCGCCAGCAGCCGGGGTCAGGGCGGGGAGCTGTTTTTT.

The DNA for the CDR3 is TGTGCCAGCAGCACGCCTAGAGCCAGGGCCTACGAGCAGTACTTC. Translating gives CASSTPRARAYEQYF. The chain carries TRBV11-2 and TRBJ2-7; tentative D call: TRBD1 (5 bases). CDR1 is SGHAT, CDR2 FQNNGV, per germline. The V end was cut by 5 bases, the J end by 2 bases, with 16 bases between. The CDR3 covers 15 residues.

The J gene is TRBJ2-3, the V gene TRBV23-1; the match to TRBD2 covers 9 bases. TRBV23-1 is recorded as an ORF, its role being uncertain. After removal of 5 bases from V and 6 bases from J, the junction contained 12 bases not matched to a gene. The CDR3 is 16 residues long. The CDR3 loop is CASSLVRAGGSDTQYF. For the CDR3, the DNA is TGCGCCAGCAGTTTAGTGCGAGCGGGAGGTTCCGATACGCAGTATTTT.

J is TRBJ2-2 and V is TRBV19; 12 bases are a match to TRBD2. CDR1 is LNHDA and CDR2 is SQIVND in the germline V gene (reference sequence). This CDR3 is built from 14 residues. J gave up 5 bases and V 8 bases, and 3 bases lay outside the gene matches. The DNA for the CDR3 is TGTGCCAGTCGACTAGCGGGAGTAACCGGGGAGCTGTTTTTT. Residues: CASRLAGVTGELFF.

The chain links TRBV5-1 to TRBJ2-6; 8 bases map to TRBD1. Trimming removed 4 bases from V and 0 bases from J; junction bases left unmatched: 9. There are 18 residues in the CDR3. CDR1 and CDR2 (germline): SGHRS, YFSETQ. DNA of the CDR3: TGCGCCAGCAGCACGGGACAGGCAGCGAACTCTGGGGCCAACGTCCTGACTTTC. Protein: CASSTGQAANSGANVLTF.

This chain links TRBV10-2 with TRBJ1-2; maybe TRBD1 (6 bases). CDR1 and CDR2 (germline): WSHSY, SAAADI. The CDR3 runs to 16 residues. The V gene lost 2 bases and the J gene lost 1 base, with 14 bases spanning the gap. The CDR3 nucleotides read TGCGCCAGCAGTGAGAACGTACAGGGTTTTAACTATGGCTACACCTTC. This encodes CASSENVQGFNYGYTF.

The chain combines TRBV19 with TRBJ1-1; D is undetermined. CDR1 and CDR2 (germline): LNHDA, SQIVND (reference sequence). There are 10 residues in the CDR3. V was cut by 4 bases and J by 8 bases, with 5 bases left in between. CDR3 in DNA: TGTGCCAGTAGTAAAGGGGAAGCTTTCTTT. Amino acid sequence: CASSKGEAFF. Full variable domain (outside the CDR3, taken from reference TRBV19 and TRBJ1-1): DGGITQSPKYLFRKEGQNVTLSCEQNLNHDAMYWYRQDPGQGLRLIYYSQIVNDFQKGDIAEGYSVSREKKESFPLTVTSAQKNPTAFYLCASSKGEAFFGQGTRLTVV.

V usage is TRBV29-1 and J usage is TRBJ2-7; the D call may be TRBD1 or TRBD2 (5 bases each). The germline V and J ends were trimmed by 2 bases and 1 base, with 15 bases remaining between them. In germline, CDR1 is SQVTM, CDR2 ANQGSEA. This CDR3 has 15 residues. The CDR3 sequence: CSVERIGARSYEQYF. In DNA form, the CDR3 reads TGCAGCGTTGAAAGGATCGGGGCGAGGTCCTACGAGCAGTACTTC.

CDR3 nucleotide sequence: TGCAGCGTTGGTAGTTCCTACGAGCAGTACTTC. Protein sequence: CSVGSSYEQYF. The chain joins TRBV29-1 to TRBJ2-7; D unresolved. V was pared by 4 bases and J by 1 base, with 5 bases between. CDR1 and CDR2 (germline): SQVTM, ANQGSEA. The CDR3 covers 11 residues.

The chain links TRBV6-1 to TRBJ1-4; D remains unclear. The CDR3 totals 14 residues. Germline V CDR1 and CDR2: MNHNS, SASEGT. V lost 2 bases and J 7 bases, leaving 11 bases between the germline ends. CDR3 coding DNA: TGTGCCAGCAGTGAATTGGGCCTGATTGAAAAACTGTTTTTT. It encodes CASSELGLIEKLFF.

The rearrangement uses TRBV7-9 and TRBJ2-5; a weak D match, TRBD2 (6 bases). Germline CDR1 SEHNR, CDR2 FQNEAQ (reference sequence). The CDR3 covers 14 residues. Between the trimmed V and J ends, which lost 4 bases and 3 bases, there was a span of 12 bases. The CDR3 DNA reads as TGTGCCAGCAGCTCGGACCGCGGGGAAGAGACCCAGTACTTC. As protein: CASSSDRGEETQYF.

The rearrangement uses TRBV7-9 and TRBJ1-1; D may be TRBD1 (5 bases). The CDR3 length is 13 residues. Germline assignment: CDR1 SEHNR and CDR2 FQNEAQ (reference sequence). The V and J ends lost 1 base and 9 bases respectively, with 12 bases between them. The CDR3 reads CASSLGVSGKAFF. CDR3 bases: TGTGCCAGCAGCTTAGGAGTTTCAGGGAAAGCTTTCTTT. The whole variable domain, filled in from reference TRBV7-9 and TRBJ1-1, reads DTGVSQNPRHKITKRGQNVTFRCDPISEHNRLYWYRQTLGQGPEFLTYFQNEAQLEKSRLLSDRFSAERPKGSFSTLEIQRTEQGDSAMYLCASSLGVSGKAFFGQGTRLTVV.

The CDR3 region has the DNA TGTGCCAGCAGTGAAGGGGGTCTCCTCAACACTGAAGCTTTCTTT. Translating gives CASSEGGLLNTEAFF. J is TRBJ1-1 and V is TRBV2; D not resolved. The V and J ends lost 1 base and 2 bases respectively, with 11 bases between them. The CDR3 consists of 15 residues. Per the germline V gene, CDR1 is SNHLY and CDR2 is FYNNEI.

The rearrangement links TRBV6-5 to TRBJ2-7; 9 nucleotides line up with TRBD1. The CDR3 runs 13 residues. V shed 7 bases and J 2 bases; nucleotides not matched to a gene: 3. CDR1 is MNHEY and CDR2 is SVGAGI in the germline V gene. This CDR3 reads CASTDRGAYEQYF. The CDR3 DNA sequence: TGTGCCAGCACCGACAGGGGGGCCTACGAGCAGTACTTC.

This chain connects TRBV12-5 to TRBJ2-1, with D possibly matching TRBD2 (6 bases). CDR1 LGHNT and CDR2 FRNRAP come from the germline V gene. V dropped 1 base and J dropped 1 base, with 14 bases sitting between them. This CDR3 is 17 amino acids long. CDR3 region: CASGLGAGGISYNEQFF. CDR3 bases: TGTGCTAGTGGTTTGGGAGCGGGCGGGATATCCTACAATGAGCAGTTCTTC. The full variable domain, its missing parts supplied by reference TRBV12-5 and TRBJ2-1, is DARVTQTPRHKVTEMGQEVTMRCQPILGHNTVFWYRQTMMQGLELLAYFRNRAPLDDSGMPKDRFSAEMPDATLATLKIQPSEPRDSAVYFCASGLGAGGISYNEQFFGPGTRLTVL.

The J gene is TRBJ2-2, the V gene TRBV7-2; 7 bases map to TRBD2. Germline CDR1 reads SGHTA; CDR2 reads FQGNSA. V dropped 6 bases and J dropped 7; count of bases not matched to a gene: 14. This CDR3 has 16 residues. The CDR3 bases are TGTGCCAGCAGACAAGGGCCTAGCGGCGAGGGCGGGGAGCTGTTTTTT. Residues: CASRQGPSGEGGELFF.

V gene TRBV5-6 combines with J gene TRBJ2-1; 11 bases line up with TRBD2. The CDR3 is made up of 14 amino acids. V gave up 4 bases and J gave up 9 bases; unmatched junction bases: 6. Per the germline V gene, CDR1 is SGHDT and CDR2 is YYEEEE. CDR3 DNA sequence: TGTGCCAGCAGCCTGACTAGCGGGAAAATTGAGCAGTTCTTC. Translated: CASSLTSGKIEQFF.

The sample holds one count of this clone. The gene calls are TRBV5-1 and TRBJ2-3; 7 bases fit TRBD1. This CDR3 has 14 amino acids. The V and J ends lost 1 base and 6 bases, in that order; junction bases with no gene match: 5. In germline, CDR1 is SGHRS, CDR2 YFSETQ. As DNA, the CDR3 is TGCGCCAGCAGCTTGAAGGGGGCAGAGGATACGCAGTATTTT. The encoded protein is CASSLKGAEDTQYF.

The gene calls are TRBV7-2 and TRBJ1-2; a weak D match, TRBD1 (6 bases). The CDR3 covers 14 residues. V lost 1 base and J 8 bases, leaving 14 bases between the germline ends. Germline loops: CDR1 SGHTA, CDR2 FQGNSA. The CDR3 protein is CASSLDQGPEGYTF. The DNA of the CDR3 is TGTGCCAGCAGCTTAGATCAGGGGCCGGAGGGCTACACCTTC. The full variable domain, completed using reference TRBV7-2 and TRBJ1-2, is GAGVSQSPSNKVTEKGKDVELRCDPISGHTALYWYRQSLGQGLEFLIYFQGNSAPDKSGLPSDRFSAERTGGSVSTLTIQRTQQEDSAVYLCASSLDQGPEGYTFGSGTRLTVV.

The chain combines TRBV13 with TRBJ2-5; perhaps TRBD2 as D (6 bases). CDR1 is PRHDT and CDR2 is FYEKMQ in the germline V gene (reference sequence). This CDR3 is 16 amino acids long. V dropped 1 base and J dropped 2 bases, with 14 bases sitting between them. The CDR3 loop is CASSLVRGTAQETQYF. In nucleotides, the CDR3 is TGTGCCAGCAGCTTAGTCCGCGGGACCGCTCAAGAGACCCAGTACTTC.

This CDR3 is CASILLGGYRPRRNYGYTF. CDR3 DNA: TGTGCCAGCATCCTTTTAGGGGGGTACAGACCCAGGAGGAACTATGGCTACACCTTC. The chain joins TRBV21-1 to TRBJ1-2. TRBV21-1 counts as a pseudogene. The length of the CDR3 is 19 residues.

V gene TRBV7-2 combines with J gene TRBJ2-7; 7 bases align to TRBD2. V was pared by 6 bases and J by 5 bases, with 7 bases of the junction left unmatched. This CDR3 region has 13 residues. Per germline, CDR1 SGHTA and CDR2 FQGNSA. Here the CDR3 DNA reads TGTGCCAGCAGGAGAGCGGGATCTAACGAGCAGTACTTC. Encoded protein: CASRRAGSNEQYF.

The gene calls are TRBV10-1 and TRBJ2-2; D is ambiguous. V was shortened by 6 bases and J by 4 bases, with 12 bases between the two germline ends. CDR1 and CDR2 (germline): WNHNN, SYGVQD (reference sequence). The CDR3 runs 14 residues. The DNA for the CDR3 is TGCGCCAGCAGCCCAAACGGAGTCACCGGGGAGCTGTTTTTT. Translated: CASSPNGVTGELFF.

This chain links TRBV18 with TRBJ1-3, with D hard to call. Germline V gene data show CDR1 as KGHSH and CDR2 as LQKENI. The V and J ends lost 5 bases and 0 bases respectively, with 14 bases between them. CDR3 size: 16 residues. Here the CDR3 reads CASSSSRQDSGNTIYF. CDR3 in DNA: TGTGCCAGCTCATCCAGCCGACAAGACTCTGGAAACACCATATATTTT.

J is TRBJ2-7 and V is TRBV12-5; D gene uncertain. Trimming stripped 0 bases from V and 7 bases from J, with 13 bases between. The CDR3 totals 14 residues. From germline, CDR1 is LGHNT and CDR2 FRNRAP. The CDR3 coding sequence is TGTGCTAGTGGTTTGGTACTCTATTTAGATGAGCAGTACTTC. This codes for CASGLVLYLDEQYF. Combining the CDR3 with reference TRBV12-5 and TRBJ2-7 gives the whole variable domain DARVTQTPRHKVTEMGQEVTMRCQPILGHNTVFWYRQTMMQGLELLAYFRNRAPLDDSGMPKDRFSAEMPDATLATLKIQPSEPRDSAVYFCASGLVLYLDEQYFGPGTRLTVT.